This T cell receptor (beta chain) was sequenced for a study of OX40 agonist ivuxolimab in advanced cancers. General notes on the study: Ivuxolimab was a fully human IgG2 agonistic monoclonal antibody targeting the costimulatory receptor OX40 (CD134). Among the 50 to 55 dose-escalation patients, 19 had hepatocellular carcinoma, approximately 15 melanoma, 9 renal cell carcinoma and 9 head and neck cancer. The purpose of peripheral TCRbeta sequencing was to test whether ivuxolimab changed TCR sequence diversity and led to clonal T-cell expansion. The paper reports the monotherapy dose-escalation portion (N of about 56 patients) of the phase I ivuxolimab trial. Three dose-escalation patients achieved partial responses, one with hepatocellular carcinoma and two with cutaneous melanoma. In the dose-escalation cohort, 70% to 85% of patients were male, and the mean age was roughly 60 years, with a range of 23 to 79. Intravenous ivuxolimab was administered to patients every 2 weeks at six dose levels: 0.01, 0.1, 0.3, 1.5, 3 and 10 mg/kg. Patients were allowed to have had prior anti-PD-1, anti-PD-L1 or anti-CTLA-4 therapy, and 30% to 50% of the dose-escalation patients had previously received checkpoint inhibitors.

To sequence the TCRbeta CDR3 region, genomic DNA was isolated from the sorted cells. The immunoSEQ Assay was used for sequencing of TCRbeta CDR3 regions. TCRdb's version of the immuneACCESS table is confined to in-frame rearrangements and falls short of the full clone set. An unresolved V gene accounts for under half of the shortfall where checked; the remainder is of unknown origin. This sample holds 45,000 to 65,000 clones; 65% to 85% were observed only once. About 2.9% of the sample goes to the ten largest clones. Patients with a history of autoimmune disease or receiving systemic immunosuppression were excluded from the trial. Peripheral blood for TCR sequencing was collected from all dose cohorts at baseline, on cycle 4 day 1, and on cycle 7 day 1. Samples were obtained from an open-label, multicenter, first-in-human phase I dose-escalation trial of ivuxolimab. The trial enrolled adults with locally advanced or metastatic head and neck squamous cell, hepatocellular, melanoma or renal cell carcinoma. Before TCR sequencing, CD4+ T cells and CD8+ T cells were sorted from peripheral blood as separate populations.

Overall study outcomes, separate from this receptor: Low levels of normalized T-cell clonal expansion were also seen in some patients who did not respond. Clonal expansion of both CD4+ and CD8+ blood T cells was observed from baseline to week 6 at doses 0.1 to 3.0 mg/kg. After ivuxolimab, CD8+ T cells had more expanded clones than CD4+ T cells on average. The antigen specificity of the clonally expanded peripheral T cells was not determined. In the 0.1-3.0 mg/kg groups, partial responders were among the patients with the lowest normalized peripheral clonal expansion, particularly in CD8+ T cells.

This clone has just one count. Its recognized antigen is unknown. Per-base qualities were not stored, and no clone one base away is much larger. There are 15 amino acids in the CDR3, from cysteine to phenylalanine inclusive. The kept DNA is CDR3 alone, 45 bases in frame from the first base. CDR1 and CDR2 are read off the germline V gene (reference sequence) as LNHDA and SQIVND. Germline trimming: 4 bases from V, 4 bases from J; junction bases outside gene matches: 5. The chain was built from TRBV19 and TRBJ1-3; 9 junctional bases match TRBD1. This TCR came from an adult with an advanced solid tumor such as melanoma, head and neck, liver or kidney cancer. Source: CD4+ or CD8+ T cells sorted from blood, taken in a trial of the OX40 agonist ivuxolimab. The bases read TGTGCCAGTAGTACCCGGACAGGGGTCGGAAACACCATATATTTT. Translated, this gives CASSTRTGVGNTIYF. With the portions outside the CDR3 filled from the reference TRBV19 and TRBJ1-3 genes, the complete variable region becomes DGGITQSPKYLFRKEGQNVTLSCEQNLNHDAMYWYRQDPGQGLRLIYYSQIVNDFQKGDIAEGYSVSREKKESFPLTVTSAQKNPTAFYLCASSTRTGVGNTIYFGEGSWLTVV.